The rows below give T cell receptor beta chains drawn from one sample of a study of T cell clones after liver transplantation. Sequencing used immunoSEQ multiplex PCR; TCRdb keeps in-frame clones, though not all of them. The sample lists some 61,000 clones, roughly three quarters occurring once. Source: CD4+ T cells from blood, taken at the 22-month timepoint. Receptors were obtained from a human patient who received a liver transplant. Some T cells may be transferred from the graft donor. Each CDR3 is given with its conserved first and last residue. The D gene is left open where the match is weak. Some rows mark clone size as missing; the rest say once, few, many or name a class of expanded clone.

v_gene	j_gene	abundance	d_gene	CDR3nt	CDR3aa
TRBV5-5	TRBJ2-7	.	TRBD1	TGTGCCAGCAGCTTAACAGGGGATGGCTACGAGCAGTACTTC	CASSLTGDGYEQYF
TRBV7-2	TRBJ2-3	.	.	TGTGCCAGCAGCTTACGAGACATTGGCACAGATACGCAGTATTTT	CASSLRDIGTDTQYF
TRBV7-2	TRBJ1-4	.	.	TGTGCCAGCAGCCTAGACAGAAATGAAAAACTGTTTTTT	CASSLDRNEKLFF
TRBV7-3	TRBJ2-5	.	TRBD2	TGTGCCAGCAGACTAGCGGGGTACCAAGAGACCCAGTACTTC	CASRLAGYQETQYF
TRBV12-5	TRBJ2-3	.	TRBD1	TGTGCTAGCAGACAGGGGAGCACAGATACGCAGTATTTT	CASRQGSTDTQYF
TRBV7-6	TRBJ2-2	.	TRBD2	TGTGCCAGCAGCTTTCGACTAGCGGGGGGAGGCACCGGGGAGCTGTTTTTT	CASSFRLAGGGTGELFF
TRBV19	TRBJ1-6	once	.	TGTGCCAGTAGTATTACACTTAATTCACCCCTCCACTTT	CASSITLNSPLHF
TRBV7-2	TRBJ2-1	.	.	TGTGCCAGCAGCTTAGGGGGCGGTTCCTACAATGAGCAGTTCTTC	CASSLGGGSYNEQFF
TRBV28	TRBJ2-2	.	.	TGTGCCAGCAGTTTTAGGGCGATCACCGGGGAGCTGTTTTTT	CASSFRAITGELFF
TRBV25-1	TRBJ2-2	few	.	TGTGCCACTATGGCGGGGAAAGGACACACCGGGGAGCTGTTTTTT	CATMAGKGHTGELFF
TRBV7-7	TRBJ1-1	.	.	TGTGCTAGCAGCGAGTCGGTCGACACTGAAGCTTTCTTT	CASSESVDTEAFF
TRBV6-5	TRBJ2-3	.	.	TGTGCCAGCAGTGAAATGGGAGATACGCAGTATTTT	CASSEMGDTQYF
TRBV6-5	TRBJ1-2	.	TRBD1	TGTGCCAGCAGGGGCAGGGGGCGGACTAACTATGGCTACACCTTC	CASRGRGRTNYGYTF
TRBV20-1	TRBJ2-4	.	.	TGCAGTGCTAGGGCAGGGTGGGGTCAGTACTTC	CSARAGWGQYF
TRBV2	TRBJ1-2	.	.	TGTGCCAGCAGCGTCCGGCGGATTTACACCTTC	CASSVRRIYTF
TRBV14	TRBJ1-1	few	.	TGTGCCAGCAGCCAAGAACTGGGACGGGGGAACACTGAAGCTTTCTTT	CASSQELGRGNTEAFF